The 5 T cell receptor beta chains below all came from one sample that was sequenced in a study of blood T cell repertoires in COVID-19. This table comes from immunoSEQ multiplex PCR, and its TCRdb copy is limited to in-frame clones, with some not included. The data hold a few hundred thousand clones, with 85% to 90% observed a single time. Sequencing was done on a sample of peripheral blood. These receptors all come from a man aged 60 to 69 who had recovered from COVID-19.

V usage is TRBV25-1 and J usage is TRBJ1-3, with 7 bases fitting TRBD1. Germline CDR1 and CDR2: MGHDK and SYGVNS. The CDR3 contains 15 residues. The V segment lost 5 bases and the J segment 1 base; nucleotides outside the gene matches: 5. CDR3 DNA sequence: TGTGCCAGCAGTCGACAGGGAATATCTGGAAACACCATATATTTT. This sequence encodes CASSRQGISGNTIYF.

A single count supports this clone. The V gene is TRBV4-1, the J gene TRBJ2-1; 7 nucleotides line up with TRBD2. The CDR3 loop spans 16 amino acids. Germline loops: CDR1 MGHRA, CDR2 YSYEKL. V lost 4 bases and J lost 3; bases outside the gene matches: 9. The CDR3, as DNA: TGCGCCAGCAGCCGCGAAATGGGGGGGTTCTACAATGAGCAGTTCTTC. It translates to CASSREMGGFYNEQFF.

The rearrangement uses TRBV11-2 and TRBJ2-1, with TRBD1 matching over 9 bases. The CDR3 has 16 amino acids. Germline loops: CDR1 SGHAT, CDR2 FQNNGV. J gave up 5 bases and V 2 bases, and 7 bases lay outside the gene matches. The CDR3 coding sequence is TGTGCCAGCAGCTTATTCCCGGGACAGGGAAACAATGAGCAGTTCTTC. Encoded protein: CASSLFPGQGNNEQFF.

The chain recombines TRBV24-1 with TRBJ2-1, with 10 bases matching TRBD2. The CDR3 is 17 residues long. V trimming: 3 bases; J trimming: 7 bases; junction bases outside the gene matches: 11. Germline V gene sequence: CDR1 KGHDR, CDR2 SFDVKD. In nucleotides, the CDR3 is TGTGCCACCAGTGATCGGACTAGCGGACGGCCAGGTAATGAGCAGTTCTTC. This gives the protein CATSDRTSGRPGNEQFF.

The chain is built from TRBV27 and TRBJ1-1; TRBD1 matches at 10 bases. Germline V gene sequence: CDR1 MNHEY, CDR2 SMNVEV (reference sequence). V gave up 5 bases and J gave up 2 bases; unmatched junction bases: 5. The CDR3 sequence is 15 residues long. CDR3 protein: CASSPGQGLNTEAFF. The CDR3 DNA sequence: TGTGCCAGCAGTCCGGGACAGGGGCTTAACACTGAAGCTTTCTTT.